Listed here is a single TCR beta chain. The clone's antigen remains unknown. Base qualities were left out, and no much larger clone turns up one base away. The donors belonged to the validation cohort of over a hundred subjects, which was separate from the roughly 670-subject first cohort. The source of the sample is a study of cytomegalovirus exposure and HLA in healthy donors (TCRdb year 2017). With respect to the entire study: The roughly 700 repertoires of the first cohort and the roughly 120 validation repertoires were produced on the same platform, according to a later analysis. The study aimed to test whether signatures of past pathogen exposure could be identified by cataloging public T cell receptors. Along with the approximately 700-subject first cohort, a separate validation cohort of over a hundred different subjects was used. The study combined high-throughput TCR immunosequencing, statistical association of individual TCRs with disease status, and machine learning to predict cytomegalovirus infection status.

Points the paper makes about the study in general: A few of the identified cytomegalovirus-associated TCR beta chains were confirmed in vitro to be specific for cytomegalovirus antigens. The classifier was reported to diagnose cytomegalovirus status with high specificity and sensitivity in both the original and validation cohorts. In the study, roughly 160 TCR beta chains were listed as associated with cytomegalovirus. Most TCR sequences were observed very rarely across donors, whereas some public TCRs were present in many individuals. The authors suggested that the approach could potentially be extended to other disease states and immunological phenotypes. In a later analysis, TCRs clustered in the first cohort were found to also tend to co-occur in the roughly 120 validation repertoires, with 90% to 95% of cluster scores above 0. A later analysis lacked HLA typing for the validation cohort, so it scored co-occurrence in that cohort across all 110 or so repertoires.

The germline V gene provides CDR1 MNHEY and CDR2 SVGAGI. From the cysteine through the phenylalanine, the CDR3 covers 12 amino acids. Only the CDR3 region is kept as DNA, spanning 36 bases read in frame from base 1. Trimming takes 7 bases off V and 4 bases off J; junction bases not matched to a gene: 2. Library prep was done by the immunoSEQ multiplex PCR assay. As for the authors' bioinformatics: To diagnose cytomegalovirus status from the catalog of TCR beta chain sequences, a statistical classification framework was built. Drawn from immuneACCESS, this table holds only the in-frame rearrangements with V and J called that TCRdb kept. Clones are partly lost; checked studies trace under half to an unresolved V gene and leave the rest unexplained. The DNA gave D and trimming, while V, J and clone size come from that table. The sample includes tens of thousands of clones, with roughly 93% observed a single time. The ten largest clones take up 2.1% of the sample.

Sequenced input: PBMCs. Recombination linked TRBV6-5 to TRBJ2-3; 7 of the junction bases match TRBD1. This TCR was sampled from a man between 25 and 39 years old in good health and CMV-seronegative. The DNA sequence is TGTGCCAGCAACAGGGGAGCAGATACGCAGTATTTT. This sequence encodes CASNRGADTQYF.